This is a list of T cell receptor beta chains from one sample in a study of blood T cell repertoires in COVID-19. The repertoire was sequenced with immunoSEQ multiplex PCR; TCRdb's copy has only in-frame clones and lacks some. The data hold tens of thousands of clones, with 83% observed a single time. The sample was peripheral blood. The receptors originated from a man aged 40-50 years with acute or convalescent COVID-19. Each CDR3 is given with its conserved first and last residue. Fields, in order: clone size, D gene, J gene, V gene, CDR3 DNA, CDR3 protein. A D gene is named only where the DNA matches it firmly. A row's size may be missing; if present it is once, few, many or a size class.

clone_size: -
d_call: TRBD1
j_call: TRBJ2-7
v_call: TRBV5-6
cdr3_nt: TGTGCCAGCAGCCCCGGGACAGGGGGCTCAGAGCAGTACTTC
cdr3_aa: CASSPGTGGSEQYF

clone_size: -
d_call: -
j_call: TRBJ1-5
v_call: TRBV7-8
cdr3_nt: TGTGCCAGCAGCTTAGCTGGTGGGGCTTCTAGCAATCAGCCCCAGCATTTT
cdr3_aa: CASSLAGGASSNQPQHF

clone_size: few
d_call: -
j_call: TRBJ1-4
v_call: TRBV6-2/TRBV6-3
cdr3_nt: TGTGCCAGCAGTCATCCTCCCGGGACATCTAATGAAAAACTGTTTTTT
cdr3_aa: CASSHPPGTSNEKLFF

clone_size: -
d_call: TRBD1
j_call: TRBJ2-1
v_call: TRBV7-8
cdr3_nt: TGTGCCAGCAGCTTAAGGGACAGGGTCTACAATGAGCAGTTCTTC
cdr3_aa: CASSLRDRVYNEQFF

clone_size: once
d_call: TRBD1
j_call: TRBJ1-2
v_call: TRBV6-6
cdr3_nt: TGTGCCAGCAGCCAGGGACAGGGAAACTATGGCTACACCTTC
cdr3_aa: CASSQGQGNYGYTF

clone_size: -
d_call: TRBD1
j_call: TRBJ1-2
v_call: TRBV6-5
cdr3_nt: TGTGCCAGCAGCCTGAGGACAGGGGGGTATGGCTACACCTTC
cdr3_aa: CASSLRTGGYGYTF

clone_size: few
d_call: -
j_call: TRBJ1-1
v_call: TRBV12-3/TRBV12-4
cdr3_nt: TGTGCCAGCAGTTTAGCAGGGGGTACTGAAGCTTTCTTT
cdr3_aa: CASSLAGGTEAFF

clone_size: -
d_call: TRBD1
j_call: TRBJ2-2
v_call: TRBV5-1
cdr3_nt: TGCGCCAGCAGCTTGGGGGACAGGGCCGGGGAGCTGTTTTTT
cdr3_aa: CASSLGDRAGELFF

clone_size: -
d_call: -
j_call: TRBJ2-6
v_call: TRBV19
cdr3_nt: TGTGCCAGTAGCTCCCGGACACTTTCTGGGGCCAACGTCCTGACTTTC
cdr3_aa: CASSSRTLSGANVLTF

clone_size: -
d_call: TRBD2
j_call: TRBJ2-5
v_call: TRBV6-5
cdr3_nt: TGTGCCAGCACTGTCGACGGGAGGGCCCAGGAGACCCAGTACTTC
cdr3_aa: CASTVDGRAQETQYF

clone_size: -
d_call: TRBD2
j_call: TRBJ2-1
v_call: TRBV7-2
cdr3_nt: TGTGCCAGCAGCTTAGCGGGACTAGCGGGAGGGCAGTATGAGCAGTTCTTC
cdr3_aa: CASSLAGLAGGQYEQFF

clone_size: -
d_call: -
j_call: TRBJ1-1
v_call: TRBV19
cdr3_nt: TGTGCCAGTAGTATCCCCGGTTGGACACGATTGAACACTGAAGCTTTCTTT
cdr3_aa: CASSIPGWTRLNTEAFF

clone_size: -
d_call: -
j_call: TRBJ2-5
v_call: TRBV6-5
cdr3_nt: TGTGCCAGCAGTCTGAGTTTGCTAGAGACCCAGTACTTC
cdr3_aa: CASSLSLLETQYF

clone_size: -
d_call: -
j_call: TRBJ1-2
v_call: TRBV18
cdr3_nt: TGTGCCAGCTCCCAGGACAGAAGCTATGGCTACACCTTC
cdr3_aa: CASSQDRSYGYTF

clone_size: -
d_call: -
j_call: TRBJ2-7
v_call: TRBV6-5
cdr3_nt: TGTGCCAGCAGGTCAGGGTCTCACGAGCAGTACTTC
cdr3_aa: CASRSGSHEQYF

clone_size: -
d_call: TRBD1
j_call: TRBJ1-5
v_call: TRBV2
cdr3_nt: TGTGCCAGCAGCGGACAGGAGAATCAGCCCCAGCATTTT
cdr3_aa: CASSGQENQPQHF

clone_size: -
d_call: -
j_call: TRBJ1-3
v_call: TRBV5-1
cdr3_nt: TGCGCCAGCAGCTTGGGAAGAGGAGGATCTGGAAACACCATATATTTT
cdr3_aa: CASSLGRGGSGNTIYF

clone_size: once
d_call: -
j_call: TRBJ1-1
v_call: TRBV12-3/TRBV12-4
cdr3_nt: TGTGCCAGCAGTTTAGTAGGGGGGGCTGAAGCTTTCTTT
cdr3_aa: CASSLVGGAEAFF

clone_size: -
d_call: TRBD1
j_call: TRBJ1-2
v_call: TRBV7-9
cdr3_nt: TGTGCCAGCAGCTTAACAGGGGATGGCTACACCTTC
cdr3_aa: CASSLTGDGYTF

clone_size: -
d_call: -
j_call: TRBJ1-5
v_call: TRBV25-1
cdr3_nt: TGTGCCAGCAGTGATGTGGCGGGGTTTCAGCCCCAGCATTTT
cdr3_aa: CASSDVAGFQPQHF

clone_size: -
d_call: TRBD1
j_call: TRBJ1-2
v_call: TRBV6-5
cdr3_nt: TGTGCCAGCAGCAACAGGGGGCGCAACTATGGCTACACCTTC
cdr3_aa: CASSNRGRNYGYTF

clone_size: -
d_call: -
j_call: TRBJ1-5
v_call: TRBV27
cdr3_nt: TGTGCCAGCAGCCCACATTTCACTCAGCCCCAGCATTTT
cdr3_aa: CASSPHFTQPQHF

clone_size: -
d_call: -
j_call: TRBJ1-1
v_call: TRBV3-1/TRBV3-2
cdr3_nt: TGTGCCAGCAGCCCTCAATCTGGGGTAGCGGGCACTGAAGCTTTCTTT
cdr3_aa: CASSPQSGVAGTEAFF

clone_size: -
d_call: -
j_call: TRBJ1-1
v_call: TRBV7-2
cdr3_nt: TGTGCCAGCAGTAAGCAGGGGAACACTGAAGCTTTCTTT
cdr3_aa: CASSKQGNTEAFF

clone_size: -
d_call: -
j_call: TRBJ1-2
v_call: TRBV5-6
cdr3_nt: TGTGCCAGCAGCTTGGAGTTCCAGGGCCTCGCTGGCTACACCTTC
cdr3_aa: CASSLEFQGLAGYTF

clone_size: -
d_call: TRBD1
j_call: TRBJ1-5
v_call: TRBV19
cdr3_nt: TGTGCCAGTAGTAAGATTCAGGGGGAGTATCAGCCCCAGCATTTT
cdr3_aa: CASSKIQGEYQPQHF

clone_size: once
d_call: -
j_call: TRBJ1-1
v_call: TRBV6-5
cdr3_nt: TGTGCCAGCAGTTACCGAGGGCCGTACACTGAAGCTTTCTTT
cdr3_aa: CASSYRGPYTEAFF

clone_size: -
d_call: TRBD1
j_call: TRBJ1-6
v_call: TRBV18
cdr3_nt: TGTGCCAGCTCACCCGACAGGGAAAATTCACCCCTCCACTTT
cdr3_aa: CASSPDRENSPLHF

clone_size: -
d_call: -
j_call: TRBJ1-3
v_call: TRBV12-3/TRBV12-4
cdr3_nt: TGTGCCAGCACCTTAAACTCTGGAAACACCATATATTTT
cdr3_aa: CASTLNSGNTIYF

clone_size: -
d_call: TRBD2
j_call: TRBJ2-3
v_call: TRBV19
cdr3_nt: TGTGCCAGTAGTATTGGGCTACTAGCGGGGGGGCAAAATACGCAGTATTTT
cdr3_aa: CASSIGLLAGGQNTQYF

clone_size: -
d_call: -
j_call: TRBJ1-1
v_call: TRBV7-9
cdr3_nt: TGTGCCAGCAGCTTACAGGGGCGGAACACTGAAGCTTTCTTT
cdr3_aa: CASSLQGRNTEAFF

clone_size: -
d_call: -
j_call: TRBJ1-1
v_call: TRBV19
cdr3_nt: TGTGCCAGTAGTATCACAGGCGGGAACACTGAAGCTTTCTTT
cdr3_aa: CASSITGGNTEAFF

clone_size: -
d_call: -
j_call: TRBJ2-1
v_call: TRBV12-3/TRBV12-4
cdr3_nt: TGTGCCAGCAGCCGGGGGTTCAATGAGCAGTTCTTC
cdr3_aa: CASSRGFNEQFF

clone_size: -
d_call: TRBD2
j_call: TRBJ2-7
v_call: TRBV18
cdr3_nt: TGTGCCAGCTCGCGAGTAGTCTCTAGCGGGAGGTCCCCTTACGAGCAGTACTTC
cdr3_aa: CASSRVVSSGRSPYEQYF

clone_size: -
d_call: -
j_call: TRBJ1-3
v_call: TRBV29-1
cdr3_nt: TGCAGCGTTGAAGATTGGGGGACCGAAGCGGGTAGCTCTGGAAACACCATATATTTT
cdr3_aa: CSVEDWGTEAGSSGNTIYF

clone_size: -
d_call: TRBD1
j_call: TRBJ1-3
v_call: TRBV9
cdr3_nt: TGTGCCAGCAGCGTAGGAGCAGGGGGCGCGTCAAACACCATATATTTT
cdr3_aa: CASSVGAGGASNTIYF

clone_size: -
d_call: -
j_call: TRBJ2-3
v_call: TRBV11-2
cdr3_nt: TGTGCCAGCAGCTTAGATGGCAGGGAGGCAGATACGCAGTATTTT
cdr3_aa: CASSLDGREADTQYF

clone_size: -
d_call: -
j_call: TRBJ1-5
v_call: TRBV27
cdr3_nt: TGTGCCAGCAGTTTCCTCGACAGAAAGAATCAGCCCCAGCATTTT
cdr3_aa: CASSFLDRKNQPQHF

clone_size: -
d_call: -
j_call: TRBJ2-5
v_call: TRBV6-1
cdr3_nt: TGTGCCAGCAGTGAACTTAGGGGAGGCGAGACCCAGTACTTC
cdr3_aa: CASSELRGGETQYF

clone_size: few
d_call: -
j_call: TRBJ1-1
v_call: TRBV10-2
cdr3_nt: TGCGCCAGCCTAATGAACACTGAAGCTTTCTTT
cdr3_aa: CASLMNTEAFF

clone_size: -
d_call: -
j_call: TRBJ1-1
v_call: TRBV5-1
cdr3_nt: TGCGCCAGCAGCTCCGGACAGCAAGGGACTGAAGCTTTCTTT
cdr3_aa: CASSSGQQGTEAFF